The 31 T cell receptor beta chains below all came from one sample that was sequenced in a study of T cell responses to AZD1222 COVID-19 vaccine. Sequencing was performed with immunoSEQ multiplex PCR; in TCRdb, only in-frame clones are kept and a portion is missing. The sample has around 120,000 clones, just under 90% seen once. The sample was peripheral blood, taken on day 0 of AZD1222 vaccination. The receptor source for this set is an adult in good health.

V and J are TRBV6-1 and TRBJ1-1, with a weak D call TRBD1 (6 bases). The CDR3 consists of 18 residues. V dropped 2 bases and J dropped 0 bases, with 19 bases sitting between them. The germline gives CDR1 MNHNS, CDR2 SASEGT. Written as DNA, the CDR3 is TGTGCCAGCAGTGAAAAGGGGGGGCTGAAGAGAGTGAACACTGAAGCTTTCTTT. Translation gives CASSEKGGLKRVNTEAFF.

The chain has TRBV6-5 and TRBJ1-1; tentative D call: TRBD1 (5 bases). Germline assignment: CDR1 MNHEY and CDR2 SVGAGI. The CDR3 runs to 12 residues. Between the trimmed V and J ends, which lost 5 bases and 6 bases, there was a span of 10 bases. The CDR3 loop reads CASSPGAPEAFF. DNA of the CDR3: TGTGCCAGCAGTCCCGGGGCTCCTGAAGCTTTCTTT.

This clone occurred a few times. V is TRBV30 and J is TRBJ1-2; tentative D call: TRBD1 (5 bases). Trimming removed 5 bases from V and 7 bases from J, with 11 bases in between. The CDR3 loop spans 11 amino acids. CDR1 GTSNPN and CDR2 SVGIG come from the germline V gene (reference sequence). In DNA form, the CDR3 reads TGTGCCTGGGGTAGGGGACTTGGCTACACCTTC. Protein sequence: CAWGRGLGYTF.

CDR3 sequence: CASSLLAGNTGELFF. CDR3 sequence (DNA): TGTGCCAGCAGCCTCCTAGCGGGGAACACCGGGGAGCTGTTTTTT. The J gene is TRBJ2-2, the V gene TRBV6-4; the match to TRBD2 covers 8 bases. The trim removed 6 bases at V and 1 base at J, leaving 4 bases unmatched. The CDR3 runs to 15 residues. CDR1 and CDR2 (germline): MRHNA, SNTAGT.

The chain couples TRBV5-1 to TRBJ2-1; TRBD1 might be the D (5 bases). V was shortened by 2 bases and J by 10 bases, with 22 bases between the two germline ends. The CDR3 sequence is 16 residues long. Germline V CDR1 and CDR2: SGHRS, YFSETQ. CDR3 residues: CASSFETGSQGNEQFF. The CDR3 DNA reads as TGCGCCAGCAGCTTTGAGACCGGGTCCCAGGGAAACGAGCAGTTCTTC.

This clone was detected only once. The CDR3 region is CASSETGGLLNEQFF. For the CDR3, the DNA is TGCGCCAGCAGTGAAACGGGAGGGCTATTGAATGAGCAGTTCTTC. The rearrangement links TRBV10-1 to TRBJ2-1, with 8 bases matching TRBD2. This CDR3 has 15 amino acids. The V gene's germline CDR1 is WNHNN and CDR2 SYGVQD (reference sequence). V lost 3 bases, J lost 7 bases, and 8 bases stayed unmatched.

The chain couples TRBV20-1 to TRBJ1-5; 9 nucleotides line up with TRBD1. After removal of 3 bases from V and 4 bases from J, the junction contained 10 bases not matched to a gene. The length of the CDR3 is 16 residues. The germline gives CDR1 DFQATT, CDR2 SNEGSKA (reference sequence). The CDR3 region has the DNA TGCAGTGCTAGTGAACAGGGGGCGGTTGGGAATCAGCCCCAGCATTTT. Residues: CSASEQGAVGNQPQHF.

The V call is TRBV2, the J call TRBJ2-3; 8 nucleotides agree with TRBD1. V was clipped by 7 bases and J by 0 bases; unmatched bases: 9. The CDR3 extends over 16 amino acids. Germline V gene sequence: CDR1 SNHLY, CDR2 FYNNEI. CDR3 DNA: TGTGCCAGCAACGGTAGGACAGGGCCAAGCACAGATACGCAGTATTTT. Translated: CASNGRTGPSTDTQYF.

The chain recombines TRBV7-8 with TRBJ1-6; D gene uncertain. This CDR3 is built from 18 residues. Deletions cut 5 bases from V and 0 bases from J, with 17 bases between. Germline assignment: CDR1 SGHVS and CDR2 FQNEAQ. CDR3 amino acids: CASSPRLASSSYNSPLHF. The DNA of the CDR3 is TGTGCCAGCAGCCCCCGTCTGGCCTCTAGCTCCTATAATTCACCCCTCCACTTT.

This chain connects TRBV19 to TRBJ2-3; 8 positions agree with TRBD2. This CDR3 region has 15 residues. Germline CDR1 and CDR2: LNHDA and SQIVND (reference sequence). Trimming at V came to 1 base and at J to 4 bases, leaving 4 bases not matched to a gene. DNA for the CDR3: TGTGCCAGTAGTATAGCCGGGAGGGCCGCAGATACGCAGTATTTT. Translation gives CASSIAGRAADTQYF.

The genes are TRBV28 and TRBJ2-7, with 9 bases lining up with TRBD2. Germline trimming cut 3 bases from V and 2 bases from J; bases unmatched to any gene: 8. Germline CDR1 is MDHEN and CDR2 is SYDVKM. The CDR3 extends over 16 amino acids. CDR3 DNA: TGTGCCAGCAGTTTGGCGGGAGGGCCCTCAGCCTACGAGCAGTACTTC. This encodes CASSLAGGPSAYEQYF.

The CDR3 protein is CASSPDRAPNYGYTF. DNA for the CDR3: TGTGCCAGCAGCCCGGACAGGGCCCCCAACTATGGCTACACCTTC. The chain combines TRBV5-8 with TRBJ1-2; 8 bases are shared with TRBD1. This CDR3 has 15 residues. With 4 bases clipped from V and 2 bases from J, the junction kept 7 bases outside the gene matches. The germline gives CDR1 SGHTS, CDR2 YDEGEE.

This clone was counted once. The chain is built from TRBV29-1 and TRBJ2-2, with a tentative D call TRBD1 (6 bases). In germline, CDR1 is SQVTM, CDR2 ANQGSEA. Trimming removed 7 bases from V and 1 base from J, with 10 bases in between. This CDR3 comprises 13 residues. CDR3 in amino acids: CSAETGNTGELFF. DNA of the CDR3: TGCAGCGCAGAGACAGGGAACACCGGGGAGCTGTTTTTT.

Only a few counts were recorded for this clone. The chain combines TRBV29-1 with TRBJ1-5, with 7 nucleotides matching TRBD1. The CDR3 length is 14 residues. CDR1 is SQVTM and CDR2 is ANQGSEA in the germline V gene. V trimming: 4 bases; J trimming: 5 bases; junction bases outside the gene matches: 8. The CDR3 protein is CSVVPTGRDQPQHF. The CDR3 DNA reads TGCAGCGTTGTACCGACAGGGCGGGATCAGCCCCAGCATTTT.

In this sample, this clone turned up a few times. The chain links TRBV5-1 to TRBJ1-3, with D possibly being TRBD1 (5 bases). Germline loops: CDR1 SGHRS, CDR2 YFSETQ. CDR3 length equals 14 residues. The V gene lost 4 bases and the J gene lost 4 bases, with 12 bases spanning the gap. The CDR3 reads CASSLGTDGNTIYF. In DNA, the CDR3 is TGCGCCAGCAGCCTCGGGACGGACGGAAACACCATATATTTT.

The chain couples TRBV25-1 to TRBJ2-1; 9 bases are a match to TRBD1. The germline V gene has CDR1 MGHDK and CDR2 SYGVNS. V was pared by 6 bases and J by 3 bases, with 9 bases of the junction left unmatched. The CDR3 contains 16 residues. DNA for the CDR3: TGTGCCAGCAGCCCTACAGGGGGCCCCTTCTACAATGAGCAGTTCTTC. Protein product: CASSPTGGPFYNEQFF.

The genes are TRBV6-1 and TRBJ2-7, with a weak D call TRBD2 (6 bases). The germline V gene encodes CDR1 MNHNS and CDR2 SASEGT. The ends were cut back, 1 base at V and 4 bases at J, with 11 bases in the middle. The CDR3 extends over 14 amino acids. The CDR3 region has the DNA TGTGCCAGCAGTGAAGTAGCCGGGACTTACGAGCAGTACTTC. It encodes CASSEVAGTYEQYF.

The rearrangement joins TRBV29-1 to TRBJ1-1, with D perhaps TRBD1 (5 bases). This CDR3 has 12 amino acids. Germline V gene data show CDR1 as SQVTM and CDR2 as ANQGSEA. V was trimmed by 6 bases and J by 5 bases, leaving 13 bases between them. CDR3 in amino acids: CSVGGWTTEAFF. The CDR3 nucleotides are TGCAGCGTGGGAGGTTGGACAACTGAAGCTTTCTTT.

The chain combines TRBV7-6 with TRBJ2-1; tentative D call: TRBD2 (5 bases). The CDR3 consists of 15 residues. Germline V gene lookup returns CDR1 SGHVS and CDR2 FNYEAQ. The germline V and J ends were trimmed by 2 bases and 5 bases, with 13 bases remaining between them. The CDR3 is CASSLSGLLNNEQFF. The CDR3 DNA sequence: TGTGCCAGCAGCTTAAGTGGACTGCTTAACAATGAGCAGTTCTTC. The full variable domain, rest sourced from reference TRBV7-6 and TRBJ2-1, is GAGVSQSPRYKVTKRGQDVALRCDPISGHVSLYWYRQALGQGPEFLTYFNYEAQQDKSGLPNDRFSAERPEGSISTLTIQRTEQRDSAMYRCASSLSGLLNNEQFFGPGTRLTVL.

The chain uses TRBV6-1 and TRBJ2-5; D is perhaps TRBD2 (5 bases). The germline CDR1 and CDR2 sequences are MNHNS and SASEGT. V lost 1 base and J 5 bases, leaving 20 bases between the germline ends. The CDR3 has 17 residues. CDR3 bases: TGTGCCAGCAGTGAAGAAGCGGAGCCCGACCAGTGGGAGACCCAGTACTTC. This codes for CASSEEAEPDQWETQYF.

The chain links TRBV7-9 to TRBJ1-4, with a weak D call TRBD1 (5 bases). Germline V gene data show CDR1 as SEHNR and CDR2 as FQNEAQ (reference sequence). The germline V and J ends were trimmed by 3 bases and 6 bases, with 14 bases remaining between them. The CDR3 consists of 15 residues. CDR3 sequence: CASSLPQGGDEKLFF. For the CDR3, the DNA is TGTGCCAGCAGCTTGCCGCAGGGAGGTGATGAAAAACTGTTTTTT. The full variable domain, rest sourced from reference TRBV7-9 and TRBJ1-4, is DTGVSQNPRHKITKRGQNVTFRCDPISEHNRLYWYRQTLGQGPEFLTYFQNEAQLEKSRLLSDRFSAERPKGSFSTLEIQRTEQGDSAMYLCASSLPQGGDEKLFFGSGTQLSVL.

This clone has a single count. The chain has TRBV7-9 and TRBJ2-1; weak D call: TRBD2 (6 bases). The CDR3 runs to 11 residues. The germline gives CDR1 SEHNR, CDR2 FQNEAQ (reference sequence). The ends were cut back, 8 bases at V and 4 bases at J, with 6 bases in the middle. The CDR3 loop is CASGGYNEQFF. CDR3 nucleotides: TGTGCCAGCGGGGGGTACAATGAGCAGTTCTTC.

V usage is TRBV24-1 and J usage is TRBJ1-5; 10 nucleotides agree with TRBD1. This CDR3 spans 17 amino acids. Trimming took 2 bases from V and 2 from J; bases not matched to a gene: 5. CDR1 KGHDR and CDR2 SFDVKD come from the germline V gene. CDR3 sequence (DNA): TGTGCCACCAGTGATTCCAGACAGGGGGCTGGCAATCAGCCCCAGCATTTT. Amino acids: CATSDSRQGAGNQPQHF.

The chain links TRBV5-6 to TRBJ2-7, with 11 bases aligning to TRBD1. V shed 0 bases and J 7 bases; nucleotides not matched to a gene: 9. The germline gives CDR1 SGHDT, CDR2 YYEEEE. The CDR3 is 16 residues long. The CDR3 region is CASSLELGTGGREQYF. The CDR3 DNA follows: TGTGCCAGCAGCTTGGAGCTAGGGACAGGGGGTCGGGAGCAGTACTTC.

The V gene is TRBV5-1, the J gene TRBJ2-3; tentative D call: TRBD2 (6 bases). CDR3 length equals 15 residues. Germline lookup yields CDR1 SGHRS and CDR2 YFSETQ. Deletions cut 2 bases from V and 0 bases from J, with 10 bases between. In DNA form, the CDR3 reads TGCGCCAGCAGCTTTAGCGGTGCTAGCACAGATACGCAGTATTTT. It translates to CASSFSGASTDTQYF. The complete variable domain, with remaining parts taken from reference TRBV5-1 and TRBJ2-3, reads KAGVTQTPRYLIKTRGQQVTLSCSPISGHRSVSWYQQTPGQGLQFLFEYFSETQRNKGNFPGRFSGRQFSNSRSEMNVSTLELGDSALYLCASSFSGASTDTQYFGPGTRLTVL.

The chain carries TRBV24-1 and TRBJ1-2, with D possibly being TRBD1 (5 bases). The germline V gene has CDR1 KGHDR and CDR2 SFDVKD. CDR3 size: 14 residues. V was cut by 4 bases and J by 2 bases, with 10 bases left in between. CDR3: CATSEGLLNYGYTF. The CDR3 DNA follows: TGTGCCACCAGTGAGGGACTCCTGAACTATGGCTACACCTTC.

For the CDR3, the DNA is TGTGCCAGCAGTGAAGGTTTCCTAGCGGGGGCACAAGAGACCCAGTACTTC. Protein product: CASSEGFLAGAQETQYF. The V call is TRBV6-1, the J call TRBJ2-5; 10 bases are a match to TRBD2. V lost 1 base and J lost 2; bases outside the gene matches: 7. CDR3 length: 17 amino acids. The germline V gene encodes CDR1 MNHNS and CDR2 SASEGT.

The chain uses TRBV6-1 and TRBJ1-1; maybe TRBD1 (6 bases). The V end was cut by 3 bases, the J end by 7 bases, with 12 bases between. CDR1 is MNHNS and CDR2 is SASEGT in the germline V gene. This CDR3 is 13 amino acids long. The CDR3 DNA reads TGTGCCAGCAGTGAGGACAGCTCACTTGAAGCTTTCTTT. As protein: CASSEDSSLEAFF.

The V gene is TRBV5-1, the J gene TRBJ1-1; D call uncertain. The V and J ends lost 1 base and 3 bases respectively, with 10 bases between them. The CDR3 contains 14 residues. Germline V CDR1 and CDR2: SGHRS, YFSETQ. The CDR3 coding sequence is TGCGCCAGCAGCTTGAACGGGCAGGACACTGAAGCTTTCTTT. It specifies CASSLNGQDTEAFF.

The chain's CDR3 is CASSPEPEGGYGYTF. The CDR3, as DNA: TGTGCCAGCAGCCCTGAACCGGAAGGAGGCTATGGCTACACCTTC. This sequence joins TRBV4-2 and TRBJ1-2, with D uncertain. This CDR3 is built from 15 residues. Germline V gene sequence: CDR1 LGHNA, CDR2 YNFKEQ. The ends were cut back, 4 bases at V and 4 bases at J, with 16 bases in the middle.

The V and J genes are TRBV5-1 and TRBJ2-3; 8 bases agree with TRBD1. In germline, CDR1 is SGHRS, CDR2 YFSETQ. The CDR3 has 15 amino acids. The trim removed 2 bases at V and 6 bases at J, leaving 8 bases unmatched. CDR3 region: CASSFGDRGGDTQYF. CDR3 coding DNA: TGCGCCAGCAGCTTTGGTGACAGGGGCGGGGATACGCAGTATTTT.